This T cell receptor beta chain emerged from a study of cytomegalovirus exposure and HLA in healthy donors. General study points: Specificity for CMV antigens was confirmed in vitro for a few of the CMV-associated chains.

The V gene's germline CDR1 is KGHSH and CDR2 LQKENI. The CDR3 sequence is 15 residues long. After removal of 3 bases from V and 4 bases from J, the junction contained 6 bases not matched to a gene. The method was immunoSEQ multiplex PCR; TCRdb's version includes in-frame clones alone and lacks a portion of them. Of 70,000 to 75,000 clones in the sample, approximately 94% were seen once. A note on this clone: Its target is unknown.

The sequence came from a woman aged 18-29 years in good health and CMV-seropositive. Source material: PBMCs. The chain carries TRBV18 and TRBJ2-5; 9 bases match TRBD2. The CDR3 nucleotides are TGTGCCAGCTCACCTCCCGGACTAGCGCTAGAGACCCAGTACTTC. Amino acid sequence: CASSPPGLALETQYF.